This is a list of T cell receptor beta chains from one sample in a study of T-cell reconstitution after alpha-beta-depleted transplantation in children. TCRdb called the PCR reads again in MiXCR, with one record for every CDR3 protein. The data show hundreds of thousands of distinct CDR3 sequences, roughly 13% seen once. The sequenced sample was PBMCs, mostly from graft donor cells, obtained 360 days after TCRalphabeta/CD19-depleted stem cell transplant. The receptors stem from a male patient between 5 and 17 years old who had a stem cell transplant for acute myeloid leukemia, so the T cells may come from the graft donor. Both conserved end residues are part of each CDR3. Each record gives: D gene, clone size, V gene, J gene, CDR3 DNA, CDR3 protein. A D gene is named only where the DNA matches it firmly. The size entry is marked missing in some rows and otherwise reads once, few, many or a size class.

TRBD2	few	TRBV20-1	TRBJ2-3	TGCAGTGCTAGAGTGACTAGCGGACTTGGAGATACGCAGTATTTT	CSARVTSGLGDTQYF
-	-	TRBV20-1	TRBJ1-5	TGCAGTGCTAGATCACAGGCACAGGGCAATCAGCCCCAGCATTTT	CSARSQAQGNQPQHF
TRBD2	-	TRBV19	TRBJ2-7	TGTGCCACAAAAACAGCGGGAGTCTCCTACGAGCAGTACTTC	CATKTAGVSYEQYF
TRBD2	few	TRBV6-2/TRBV6-3	TRBJ2-1	TGTGCCAGCAGTTACAAACTAGCGGGAGATGGAAGAACCTACAATGAGCAGTTCTTC	CASSYKLAGDGRTYNEQFF
-	-	TRBV4-1	TRBJ2-7	TGCGCCAGCAGCCAAGGTTTAGCCAGGGGCGCCTACGAGCAGTACTTC	CASSQGLARGAYEQYF
-	many	TRBV5-6	TRBJ2-5	TGTGCCAGCAGCTTGGCTGTGGGGACCCAGTACTTC	CASSLAVGTQYF
TRBD2	-	TRBV6-1	TRBJ2-3	TGTGCCAGCGAACTAGCGGGAGGCACAGATACGCAGTATTTT	CASELAGGTDTQYF
-	-	TRBV7-2	TRBJ1-1	TGTGCCAGCAGCTTCTACGAGGGGGCTGAAGCTTTCTTT	CASSFYEGAEAFF
-	many	TRBV20-1	TRBJ1-1	TGCAGTGCTAGAGTTAGTGGCGGATTTGAAGCTTTCTTT	CSARVSGGFEAFF
TRBD2	-	TRBV20-1	TRBJ2-1	TGCAGTGCTGCGCCCGGGACTAGGGTCTACAATGAGCAGTTCTTC	CSAAPGTRVYNEQFF
-	-	TRBV20-1	TRBJ2-4	TGCAGTGCTAGAGTGAATCGGTGGGCGCAAAACATTCAGTACTTC	CSARVNRWAQNIQYF
TRBD2	-	TRBV6-5	TRBJ2-3	TGTGCCAGCAGCGCCGGGACTAGAGCGCAGTATTTT	CASSAGTRAQYF
TRBD2	-	TRBV6-2/TRBV6-3	TRBJ2-3	TGTGCCAGCAGTTACTCCCGAGGTAGCGGGAGGGCCGGCGTAGGGACAGATACGCAGTATTTT	CASSYSRGSGRAGVGTDTQYF
-	many	TRBV4-2	TRBJ2-3	TGTGCCAGCAGCCAGAGGGGTCCAGAATTCACAGATACGCAGTATTTT	CASSQRGPEFTDTQYF
-	few	TRBV21-1	TRBJ2-1	TGTGCCAGCAGTCGAAAGACTAGCGGGGAACACAATGAGCAGTTCTTC	CASSRKTSGEHNEQFF
TRBD2	few	TRBV4-3	TRBJ2-5	TGCGCCAGCAGCCAAGATTCCGTCCAGCGGGGGGAGACCCAGTACTTC	CASSQDSVQRGETQYF
TRBD2	-	TRBV29-1	TRBJ2-1	TGCAGCGTTGATGATCCAAGTCCGGGACTAGCGCCCTACAATGAGCAGTTCTTC	CSVDDPSPGLAPYNEQFF
-	-	TRBV29-1	TRBJ1-1	TGCAGCGTTGAAGCTTATGGACACCTGAACACTGAAGCTTTCTTT	CSVEAYGHLNTEAFF
-	-	TRBV7-3	TRBJ1-2	TGTGCCAGCAGCCCAGGACATGGCTATGGCTACACCTTC	CASSPGHGYGYTF
-	few	TRBV25-1	TRBJ1-2	TGTGCCAGCAGTGACCCGGACACTAACTATGGCTACACCTTC	CASSDPDTNYGYTF
-	-	TRBV7-2	TRBJ2-1	TGTGCCAGCAGCTTAGGGGTCTTCACCCGGTGGAATGAGCAGTTCTTC	CASSLGVFTRWNEQFF
TRBD2	few	TRBV7-2	TRBJ2-1	TGTGCCAGCAGCTACACTAGCGGGAGGACCTACAATGAGCAGTTCTTC	CASSYTSGRTYNEQFF
TRBD2	few	TRBV5-6	TRBJ2-1	TGTGCCAGCAGCTGGGGGACTAGCGGGAGCCCGTTCTTC	CASSWGTSGSPFF
TRBD1	many	TRBV28	TRBJ2-5	TGTGCCAGCAGTACCCGACAGGGGAGGCGAGAGACCCAGTACTTC	CASSTRQGRRETQYF
TRBD2	few	TRBV19	TRBJ2-3	TGTGCCAGTAGTTCCGGGACTAGCTTGCCGGATACGCAGTATTTT	CASSSGTSLPDTQYF
TRBD2	few	TRBV28	TRBJ2-7	TGTGCCAGCAGTCTAAACCTAGCGGGACTCCCAGGCGAGCAGTACTTC	CASSLNLAGLPGEQYF
-	many	TRBV5-6	TRBJ2-2	TGTGCCAGCAACCGCAGAGTAACCAACACCGGGGAGCTGTTTTTT	CASNRRVTNTGELFF
-	-	TRBV20-1	TRBJ1-4	TGCAGTGCTAGCGGGGTGGGGGAACTGTTTTTT	CSASGVGELFF
TRBD2	-	TRBV28	TRBJ2-7	TGTGCCAGCAGTTTAGGTGGACTAGCGGGAAGGATCCACGAGCAGTACTTC	CASSLGGLAGRIHEQYF
TRBD1	few	TRBV7-2	TRBJ2-2	TGTGCCAGCAGCTCCGACCAGGGGGCGCTGAATTCCGGGGAGCTGTTTTTT	CASSSDQGALNSGELFF
-	-	TRBV28	TRBJ1-1	TGTGCCAGCAGCCGTCCGTTCCCGAACACTGAAGCTTTCTTT	CASSRPFPNTEAFF
-	-	TRBV7-3	TRBJ1-1	TGTGCCAGCAGCTTAAGGGGTTCCGGGACGGATAACACTGAAGCTTTCTTT	CASSLRGSGTDNTEAFF
TRBD2	few	TRBV6-2/TRBV6-3	TRBJ2-1	TGTGCCAGCGGAATGACTAGCGGGAGTGGGGAGCAGTTCTTC	CASGMTSGSGEQFF
TRBD2	few	TRBV12-3/TRBV12-4	TRBJ2-7	TGTGCCAGCAGTTTAGACCTCGGGGGGTTGAGCTCCTACGAGCAGTACTTC	CASSLDLGGLSSYEQYF
TRBD2	-	TRBV9	TRBJ2-7	TGTGCCAGCAGCGTAGGTCCAGCGGGAGTTTCCTACGAGCAGTACTTC	CASSVGPAGVSYEQYF
TRBD2	-	TRBV29-1	TRBJ2-1	TGCAGCGTTGAAAGATGGATACGGACTAGCGGGAGATCGGATGAGCAGTTCTTC	CSVERWIRTSGRSDEQFF
TRBD2	many	TRBV20-1	TRBJ2-1	TGCAGTGCGGGTAATAGCGGGAGGGCCCCCTACAATGAGCAGTTCTTC	CSAGNSGRAPYNEQFF
-	-	TRBV5-1	TRBJ2-3	TGCGCCAGCAGCTTGGCGTTTCGGGAAACAGATACGCAGTATTTT	CASSLAFRETDTQYF
-	many	TRBV9	TRBJ2-1	TGTGCCAGCAGCGTAGGAGGGGTTGCCTACAATGAGCAGTTCTTC	CASSVGGVAYNEQFF
-	-	TRBV18	TRBJ2-1	TGTGCCAGCTCACCAGTATTGAGGGCGATCAATGAGCAGTTCTTC	CASSPVLRAINEQFF
TRBD2	-	TRBV9	TRBJ2-3	TGTGCCAGCAGCGTCTCCGGGACTAGCGGAATTCGGAAGGACACAGATACGCAGTATTTT	CASSVSGTSGIRKDTDTQYF
-	-	TRBV25-1	TRBJ1-5	TGTGCCAGCAGTGGGAGGGGAGGGGGGTTCAATCAGCCCCAGCATTTT	CASSGRGGGFNQPQHF
-	few	TRBV19	TRBJ2-1	TGTGCCAGTAGTCCCCTCCCAAGGGCGGGCTCCTACAATGAGCAGTTCTTC	CASSPLPRAGSYNEQFF
TRBD1	few	TRBV20-1	TRBJ2-3	TGCAGTGCTGCACGACAGGGGGCGGGAACAGATACGCAGTATTTT	CSAARQGAGTDTQYF
-	few	TRBV11-2	TRBJ2-7	TGTGCCAGCAGCTTAGGCGCATCCGGGGGCGAATACGAGCAGTACTTC	CASSLGASGGEYEQYF
-	few	TRBV6-1	TRBJ2-1	TGTGCCACCGCGGGACCAGGGGGTTACAATGAGCAGTTCTTC	CATAGPGGYNEQFF